This T cell receptor beta chain is drawn from a study of CD4 T cells in relation to SARS-CoV-2 and coronaviruses (dated by TCRdb to the early 2020s). With respect to the entire study: A median age of around 35 years, with a range of about 21 to 72 years, was recorded for the full convalescent cohort of 12 to 13 patients. Among the approximately twelve convalescent patients, 8 males and 4 females were included, and two of the subjects were Hispanic. HLA restriction was mapped for shared crossreactive spike epitopes using patient-derived lymphoblastoid cell lines. The study assessed, at the TCR clonotype level, memory CD4+ T cell crossreactivity between SARS-CoV-2 and common cold coronavirus spike proteins. The Adaptive Biotechnologies TCR-sequencing kit was used for samples from a few pre-COVID donors and for the naive versus memory experiments, whereas the other data were Illumina-based. For other donors in the study, expansion assays were sequenced with a different, Illumina-based TCR-beta assay.

Naive and memory CD4+ T cells were separated from cryopreserved PBMCs by CD4 enrichment followed by EasySep naive CD4+ T cell enrichment. Ficoll-Paque PLUS gradient centrifugation was used to isolate PBMCs from either whole blood or leukapheresis product. The PBMCs went either fresh into the expansion assay or into cryopreservation at -140 degrees C. The QIAamp Micro DNA Kit was used to extract genomic DNA from the CD4+ T cells. Uncultured naive and memory CD4+ T cell DNA received deep-resolution immunoSEQ TCR-beta sequencing. The source study handled its data this way. During preprocessing, nonproductive sequences were discarded, as were any CDR3s that did not begin with C, did not end with F or W, or were shorter than 7 amino acids. Cultured and uncultured naive and memory CD4+ repertoires were searched for previously identified spike- and CEF-reactive CDR3s. After three terminal residues were trimmed from each end, CDR3 homology was quantified as pairwise Levenshtein distance using the stringdist R package. The table comes from immuneACCESS by way of TCRdb, which keeps in-frame sequences with V and J called. Part of the clones is missing from these tables; in studies checked, under half for an unresolved V gene and the rest for unknown reasons. That table is the source of V, J and clone size, and D and trimming were worked out from the DNA. This sample holds 30,000 to 45,000 clones; 88% were observed only once. Jointly, the top ten make up 9.2% of the sample.

Points on this clone: Which antigen it targets is not known. One base away there is no much larger clone; base qualities are not given.

Paper-wide results and their limitations: Compared with monoreactive clones, crossreactive clones had significantly weaker SARS-CoV-2-driven expansion, a result consistent with antigenic imprinting. Memory CD4+ clonotypes crossrecognizing SARS-CoV-2 and at least one common cold coronavirus spike were found in 50% to 80% of donors. Because no donor provided both pre-pandemic and post-infection samples, tracing the source of pre-existing responses was limited. Naive versus memory sequencing indicated that memory recall responses, rather than primary responses primed during culture, are detected by the assay. Since the crossreactivity analysis centred on spike protein, crossreactivity against other viral proteins was not assessed. Small numbers of patients and of tested TCRs were a limitation of the study.

V and J are trimmed by 2 bases and 0 bases, and the gene matches miss 5 bases of the junction. From the germline V gene, CDR1 is ENHRY and CDR2 is SYGVKD. Counted from cysteine to phenylalanine, this CDR3 has 18 amino acids. The DNA shown is the 54-base CDR3, in frame from base 1. The chain links TRBV10-3 with TRBJ2-1; TRBD2 matches 12 bases in the middle. The sequenced sample was memory CD4+ T cells from PBMCs. The cell subset or site label corresponds to: memory (non-naive) CD4+ T cells. This TCR derives from an adult with COVID-19. The DNA is as follows: TGTGCCATCAGTGAGCTTACTAGCGGGGGGCGCTCCTACAATGAGCAGTTCTTC. Its amino acids are CAISELTSGGRSYNEQFF.